A selection of T cell receptor beta chains follows, all from one sample in a study of cytomegalovirus exposure and HLA in healthy donors. Libraries were prepared by immunoSEQ multiplex PCR; TCRdb keeps only in-frame clonotypes and omits some of them. Among 150,000 to 200,000 clones listed, 70% to 80% were seen once. The sequenced sample was PBMCs. These TCRs come from a woman aged 60 to 75 in good health and CMV-seropositive. The CDR3 runs from the conserved cysteine through the conserved F or W. Each record gives: J gene, V gene, D gene, CDR3 protein. The D gene is left open where the match is weak.

TRBJ2-7	TRBV28	TRBD2	CASSFASGRTYEQYF
TRBJ2-7	TRBV5-1	.	CASSLVRGHEQYF
TRBJ2-1	TRBV11-3	TRBD2	CASSLRGAGGRNEQFF
TRBJ2-2	TRBV2	.	CASSTQGNTGELFF
TRBJ1-1	TRBV5-6	TRBD1	CASSVTGGTEAFF
TRBJ2-7	TRBV6-6	.	CASSYSYSYEQYF
TRBJ1-2	TRBV27	.	CASSRGYPTGGYTF
TRBJ1-5	TRBV7-9	TRBD1	CASSSPDREDQPQHF
TRBJ2-7	TRBV2	.	CASSESHEQYF
TRBJ1-1	TRBV5-1	TRBD1	CASSGTGGSEAFF
TRBJ1-4	TRBV5-4	.	CASSWRGGLREKLFF
TRBJ2-5	TRBV19	TRBD1	CASSIPGQGSETQYF
TRBJ2-6	TRBV10-3	.	CAITPNLGAGANVLTF
TRBJ2-5	TRBV7-9	TRBD1	CASSKNHRGETQYF
TRBJ1-3	TRBV19	.	CASRNWDTGSGNTIYF
TRBJ1-3	TRBV9	.	CASSPRTPSSGNTIYF
TRBJ2-2	TRBV15	TRBD1	CATRRQGGTTGELFF
TRBJ2-5	TRBV29-1	TRBD2	CSVRRAGGQGETQYF
TRBJ1-2	TRBV5-1	.	CAPIGGGLPYGYTF
TRBJ1-6	TRBV11-2	.	CASSSPTGSSLGSPLHF
TRBJ2-2	TRBV7-7	TRBD1	CASSLRGPNTGELFF
TRBJ2-5	TRBV5-1	.	CASDRGAGAQETQYF
TRBJ2-7	TRBV6-1	.	CASSESYEQYF
TRBJ1-1	TRBV28	TRBD1	CASTQDRGGDFF